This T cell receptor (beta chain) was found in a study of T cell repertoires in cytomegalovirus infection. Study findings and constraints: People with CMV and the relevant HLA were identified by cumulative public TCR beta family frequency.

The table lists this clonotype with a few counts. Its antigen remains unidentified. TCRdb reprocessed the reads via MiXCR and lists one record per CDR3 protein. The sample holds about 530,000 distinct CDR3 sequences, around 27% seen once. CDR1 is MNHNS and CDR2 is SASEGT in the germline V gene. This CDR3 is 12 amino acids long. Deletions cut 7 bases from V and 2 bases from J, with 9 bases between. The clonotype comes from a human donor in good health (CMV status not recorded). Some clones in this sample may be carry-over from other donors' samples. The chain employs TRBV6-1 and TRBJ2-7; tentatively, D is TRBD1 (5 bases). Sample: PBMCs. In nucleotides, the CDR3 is TGTGCCAGCACGGACACAACCTACGAGCAGTACTTC. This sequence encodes CASTDTTYEQYF.